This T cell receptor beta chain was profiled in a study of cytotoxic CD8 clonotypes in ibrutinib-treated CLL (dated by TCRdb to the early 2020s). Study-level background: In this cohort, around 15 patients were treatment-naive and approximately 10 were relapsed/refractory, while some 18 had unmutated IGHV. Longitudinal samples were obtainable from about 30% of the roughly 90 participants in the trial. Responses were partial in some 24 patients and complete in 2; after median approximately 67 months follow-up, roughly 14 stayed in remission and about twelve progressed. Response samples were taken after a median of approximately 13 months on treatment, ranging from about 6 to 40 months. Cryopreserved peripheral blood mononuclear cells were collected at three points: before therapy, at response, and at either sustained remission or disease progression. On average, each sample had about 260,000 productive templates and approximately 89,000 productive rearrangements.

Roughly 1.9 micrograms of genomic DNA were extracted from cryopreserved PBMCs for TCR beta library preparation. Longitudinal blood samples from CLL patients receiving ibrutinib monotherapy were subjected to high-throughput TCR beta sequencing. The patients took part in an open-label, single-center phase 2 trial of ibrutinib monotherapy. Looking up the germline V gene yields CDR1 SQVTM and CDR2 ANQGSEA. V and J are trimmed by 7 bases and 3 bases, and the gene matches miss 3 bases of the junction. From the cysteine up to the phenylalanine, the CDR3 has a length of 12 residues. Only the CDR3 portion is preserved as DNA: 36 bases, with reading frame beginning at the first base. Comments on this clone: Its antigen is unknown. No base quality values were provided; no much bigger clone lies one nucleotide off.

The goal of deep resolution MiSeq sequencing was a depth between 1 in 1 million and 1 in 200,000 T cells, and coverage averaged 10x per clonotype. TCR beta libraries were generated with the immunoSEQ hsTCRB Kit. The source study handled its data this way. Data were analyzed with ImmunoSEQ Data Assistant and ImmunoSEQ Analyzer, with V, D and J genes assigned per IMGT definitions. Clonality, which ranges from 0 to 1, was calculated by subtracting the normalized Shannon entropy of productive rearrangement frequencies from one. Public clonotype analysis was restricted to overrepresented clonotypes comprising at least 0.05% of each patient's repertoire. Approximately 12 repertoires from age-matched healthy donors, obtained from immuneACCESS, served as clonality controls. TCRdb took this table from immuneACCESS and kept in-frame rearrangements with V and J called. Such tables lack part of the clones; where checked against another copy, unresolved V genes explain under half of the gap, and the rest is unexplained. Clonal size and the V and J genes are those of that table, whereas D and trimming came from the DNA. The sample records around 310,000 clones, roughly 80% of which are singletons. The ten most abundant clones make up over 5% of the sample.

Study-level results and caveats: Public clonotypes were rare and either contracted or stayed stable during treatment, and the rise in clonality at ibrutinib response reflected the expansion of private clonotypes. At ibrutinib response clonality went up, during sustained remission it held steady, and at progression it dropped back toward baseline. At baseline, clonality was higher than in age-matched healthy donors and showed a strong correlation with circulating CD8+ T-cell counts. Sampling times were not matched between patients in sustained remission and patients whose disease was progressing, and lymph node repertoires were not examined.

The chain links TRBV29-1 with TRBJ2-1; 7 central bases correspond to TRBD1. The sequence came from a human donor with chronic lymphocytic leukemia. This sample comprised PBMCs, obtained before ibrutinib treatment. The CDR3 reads CSGDRDYNEQFF. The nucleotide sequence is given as TGCAGCGGAGACAGGGACTACAATGAGCAGTTCTTC.